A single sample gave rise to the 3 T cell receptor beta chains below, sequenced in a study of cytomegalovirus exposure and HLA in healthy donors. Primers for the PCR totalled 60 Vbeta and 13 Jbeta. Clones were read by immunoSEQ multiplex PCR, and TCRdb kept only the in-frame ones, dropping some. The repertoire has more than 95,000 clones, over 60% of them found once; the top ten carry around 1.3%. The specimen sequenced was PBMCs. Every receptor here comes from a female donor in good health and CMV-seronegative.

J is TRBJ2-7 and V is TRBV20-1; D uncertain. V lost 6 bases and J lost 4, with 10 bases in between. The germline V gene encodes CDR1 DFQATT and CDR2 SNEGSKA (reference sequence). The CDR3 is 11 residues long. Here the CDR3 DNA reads TGCAGTGCCTCAACTCGGTACGAGCAGTACTTC. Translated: CSASTRYEQYF.

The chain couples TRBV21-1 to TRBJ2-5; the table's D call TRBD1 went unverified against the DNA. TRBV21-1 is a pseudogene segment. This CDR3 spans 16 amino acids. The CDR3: CASSPRDRGWGETQYF. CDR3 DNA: TGTGCCAGCAGCCCCCGGGACAGGGGATGGGGAGAGACCCAGTACTTC.

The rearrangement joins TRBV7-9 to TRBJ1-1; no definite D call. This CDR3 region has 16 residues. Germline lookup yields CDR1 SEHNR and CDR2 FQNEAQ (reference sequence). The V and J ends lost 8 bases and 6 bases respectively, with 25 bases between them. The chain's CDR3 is CASSPTLLRVGAEAFF. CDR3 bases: TGTGCCAGCTCCCCCACCCTCTTGAGGGTCGGAGCTGAAGCTTTCTTT.